This T cell receptor (beta chain) was obtained from a study of T-cell memory formation after mild COVID-19. Study results and caveats: Within pre-infection memory, some responding clones were found, suggesting cross-reactive memory joined.

The ends were cut back, 6 bases at V and 3 bases at J, with 13 bases in the middle. Germline lookup yields CDR1 SGHRS and CDR2 YFSETQ. The CDR3 is 13 residues long. Employing constant-segment primers, 5'RACE generated TCR alpha and TCR beta cDNA libraries bearing sample barcodes and UMIs. TCRdb used MiXCR to reprocess the 5' RACE reads, holding one entry per CDR3 protein. The sample includes 450,000 to 650,000 distinct CDR3 sequences, about a fifth of them seen just once. On this clonotype itself: What it binds is not known.

This receptor was identified in an adult woman who had mild COVID-19 (a few samples of this study predate the infection). Cell type and time point are not known. This rearrangement joins TRBV5-1 to TRBJ2-7; D is uncertain. The sample taken for sequencing was PBMCs or a T cell subset sorted from them (not recorded which). DNA for the CDR3: TGCGCCAGCATGGAGTTCCACGGCTACGAGCAGTACTTC. As protein: CASMEFHGYEQYF.